The 27 T cell receptor beta chains below all came from one sample that was sequenced in a study of blood T cell repertoires in COVID-19. Clones were sequenced by immunoSEQ multiplex PCR, and TCRdb holds only the in-frame ones, with some missing. The sample lists roughly 270,000 clones, roughly 80% occurring once. Sequencing was performed on PBMCs or T cells enriched from blood (not recorded which). The receptors derive from a man aged 35-49 years who had been exposed to COVID-19.

This clone was seen a few times. The rearrangement joins TRBV12-3 or TRBV12-4 to TRBJ1-6; no reliable D call. The CDR3 loop spans 13 amino acids. Trimming removed 2 bases at V and 9 bases at J, with 8 bases between. In nucleotides, the CDR3 is TGTGCCAGCAGTTTAACCTCGGGTTCACCCCTCCACTTT. This translates into CASSLTSGSPLHF.

This chain connects TRBV5-8 to TRBJ1-5, with no clear D. CDR1 and CDR2 from the germline V gene are SGHTS and YDEGEE. There are 15 residues in the CDR3. Trimming took off 0 bases at V and 7 bases at J, with 14 bases between the two ends. This chain's CDR3 is CASSLGSVSLQPQHF. The CDR3 DNA reads as TGTGCCAGCAGCTTGGGGTCAGTCTCCTTGCAGCCCCAGCATTTT.

This clone appeared a single time. V usage is TRBV20-1 and J usage is TRBJ1-5; D is unclear. The V and J ends lost 3 bases and 7 bases respectively, with 7 bases between them. CDR3 length: 11 residues. Germline V gives CDR1 DFQATT, CDR2 SNEGSKA (reference sequence). The CDR3 here is CSARTGQPQHF. The CDR3 DNA sequence: TGCAGTGCTAGGACGGGACAGCCCCAGCATTTT.

The rearrangement uses TRBV7-9 and TRBJ2-2; TRBD1 matches at 11 bases. Germline V gene data show CDR1 as SEHNR and CDR2 as FQNEAQ (reference sequence). J lost 0 bases, V lost 7 bases, and 13 bases had no gene match. The CDR3 is made up of 19 amino acids. The CDR3 is CASNIPLGQGVSNTGELFF. CDR3 DNA: TGTGCCAGCAACATCCCCCTGGGACAGGGGGTTTCGAACACCGGGGAGCTGTTTTTT.

The genes are TRBV9 and TRBJ2-7, with 7 bases aligning to TRBD1. The CDR3 is made up of 14 amino acids. V trimming: 3 bases; J trimming: 3 bases; junction bases outside the gene matches: 6. CDR1 SGDLS and CDR2 YYNGEE come from the germline V gene. CDR3 residues: CASSDGTDLYEQYF. CDR3 DNA sequence: TGTGCCAGCAGCGACGGGACAGACCTCTACGAGCAGTACTTC.

This clone showed up just once. A read error may produce the germline difference seen at one junction end. V and J are TRBV4-1 and TRBJ2-7; 13 nucleotides line up with TRBD2. The germline V gene has CDR1 MGHRA and CDR2 YSYEKL. This CDR3 region has 17 residues. The CDR3 DNA is TGCGCCAGCAGTCCCGGGACTAGCGGGACCGTAGCCTTCTACTACGAATTC. Residues: CASSPGTSGTVAFYYEF.

V and J are TRBV30 and TRBJ1-1; D ambiguous. The CDR3 has 13 residues. The germline gives CDR1 GTSNPN, CDR2 SVGIG (reference sequence). The V end was cut by 4 bases, the J end by 0 bases, with 9 bases between. CDR3 protein: CAWTVSLNTEAFF. The DNA of the CDR3 is TGTGCCTGGACGGTTTCTTTGAACACTGAAGCTTTCTTT.

The chain carries TRBV28 and TRBJ1-5; 8 bases align to TRBD1. V dropped 5 bases and J dropped 6; count of bases not matched to a gene: 12. CDR3 size: 16 residues. Germline V gene sequence: CDR1 MDHEN, CDR2 SYDVKM. As DNA, the CDR3 is TGTGCCAGCAGTCGGAGGGGCAGGGGGCAGGGTCAGCCCCAGCATTTT. Encoded protein: CASSRRGRGQGQPQHF.

The chain uses TRBV10-1 and TRBJ2-3, with unresolved D. Trimming cost V 2 bases and J 6 bases, with 6 bases left between them. The CDR3 contains 12 residues. CDR1 and CDR2 (germline): WNHNN, SYGVQD (reference sequence). CDR3 coding DNA: TGCGCCAGCAGTGAGGGGCTGGATACGCAGTATTTT. Its translation is CASSEGLDTQYF.

The rearrangement uses TRBV12-5 and TRBJ1-1; no clear D gene. Germline V gives CDR1 LGHNT, CDR2 FRNRAP. Trimming cost V 1 base and J 2 bases, with 11 bases left between them. The CDR3 extends over 15 amino acids. The CDR3 DNA reads as TGTGCTAGTGGTTTGGCTCTATCGGGTAACACTGAAGCTTTCTTT. Translated: CASGLALSGNTEAFF.

The chain has TRBV4-1 and TRBJ2-2, with D maybe TRBD2 (5 bases). V lost 2 bases, J lost 6 bases, and 13 bases lay in between. Germline-derived CDR1 and CDR2 are MGHRA and YSYEKL. The length of the CDR3 is 15 residues. The CDR3 region has the DNA TGCGCCAGCAGCCAATGGGCCACCGGGGCCGGGGAGCTGTTTTTT. It translates to CASSQWATGAGELFF.

This chain connects TRBV5-1 to TRBJ2-1; 12 bases match TRBD2. The CDR3 loop spans 15 amino acids. Trimming cost V 4 bases and J 8 bases; bases outside gene matches: 7. Per germline, CDR1 SGHRS and CDR2 YFSETQ. This CDR3 is CASSSGTSGFDEQFF. The DNA for the CDR3 is TGCGCCAGCAGCAGCGGGACTAGCGGGTTCGATGAGCAGTTCTTC.

As for this clone: The sample contains more than one DNA sequence encoding this CDR3. The chain is built from TRBV7-3 and TRBJ2-1; the match to TRBD2 covers 8 bases. The CDR3 totals 14 residues. The germline V gene has CDR1 SGHTA and CDR2 FQGTGA. The V and J ends lost 3 bases and 6 bases, in that order; junction bases with no gene match: 4. The CDR3 DNA follows: TGTGCCAGCAGCTTGGCGGGAGGTGGCAATGAGCAGTTCTTC. It translates to CASSLAGGGNEQFF.

The chain employs TRBV11-2 and TRBJ2-1, with a possible D match to TRBD2 (6 bases). The germline gives CDR1 SGHAT, CDR2 FQNNGV. V lost 2 bases and J 5 bases, leaving 10 bases between the germline ends. This CDR3 is built from 14 residues. CDR3 sequence: CASSLRQRDNEQFF. The CDR3 DNA reads as TGTGCCAGCAGCTTACGGCAGCGGGACAATGAGCAGTTCTTC.

The genes are TRBV30 and TRBJ2-7; D gene uncertain. The germline V gene has CDR1 GTSNPN and CDR2 SVGIG (reference sequence). This CDR3 has 11 residues. Trimming shortened V by 3 bases and J by 4 bases, and 7 bases separated the two germline ends. CDR3 sequence reads: CAWSPLYEQYF. The DNA of the CDR3 is TGTGCCTGGAGCCCCTTGTACGAGCAGTACTTC. Filled out from reference TRBV30 and TRBJ2-7, the complete variable domain reads SQTIHQWPATLVQPVGSPLSLECTVEGTSNPNLYWYRQAAGRGLQLLFYSVGIGQISSEVPQNLSASRPQDRQFILSSKKLLLSDSGFYLCAWSPLYEQYFGPGTRLTVT.

This chain connects TRBV5-1 to TRBJ2-5; 7 bases map to TRBD1. After removal of 4 bases from V and 0 bases from J, the junction contained 6 bases not matched to a gene. Germline V CDR1 and CDR2: SGHRS, YFSETQ. The CDR3 is 15 residues long. The CDR3 DNA sequence: TGCGCCAGCAGCCTGGGGGACAGCTACCAAGAGACCCAGTACTTC. Translated, it gives CASSLGDSYQETQYF.

The chain carries TRBV7-6 and TRBJ2-5; 8 positions agree with TRBD2. Germline CDR1 is SGHVS and CDR2 is FNYEAQ. The ends lost 5 bases at V and 4 bases at J; junction bases unmatched: 9. The CDR3 runs 15 residues. The CDR3 protein is CASSPSGSGRETQYF. The CDR3 DNA reads as TGTGCCAGCAGCCCGAGCGGGAGCGGCCGAGAGACCCAGTACTTC.

V is TRBV9 and J is TRBJ1-2; D is unresolved. The CDR3 sequence is 14 residues long. Germline V lookup: CDR1 SGDLS, CDR2 YYNGEE. Trimming removed 3 bases at V and 3 bases at J, with 12 bases between. CDR3 in amino acids: CASSDSVFDYGYTF. Here the CDR3 DNA reads TGTGCCAGCAGCGACAGTGTTTTTGACTATGGCTACACCTTC. Based on the CDR3 plus reference TRBV9 and TRBJ1-2, the full variable domain is DSGVTQTPKHLITATGQRVTLRCSPRSGDLSVYWYQQSLDQGLQFLIQYYNGEERAKGNILERFSAQQFPDLHSELNLSSLELGDSALYFCASSDSVFDYGYTFGSGTRLTVV.

The chain is built from TRBV18 and TRBJ2-2; possible D gene TRBD1, 6 bases. The CDR3 length is 14 residues. Deletions cut 3 bases from V and 4 bases from J, with 9 bases between. CDR1 KGHSH and CDR2 LQKENI come from the germline V gene. This chain's CDR3 is CASSPDRSTGELFF. CDR3 nucleotides: TGTGCCAGCTCACCTGACAGGAGCACCGGGGAGCTGTTTTTT. Filled out from reference TRBV18 and TRBJ2-2, the complete variable domain reads NAGVMQNPRHLVRRRGQEARLRCSPMKGHSHVYWYRQLPEEGLKFMVYLQKENIIDESGMPKERFSAEFPKEGPSILRIQQVVRGDSAAYFCASSPDRSTGELFFGEGSRLTVL.

The genes are TRBV28 and TRBJ1-6; a weak D match, TRBD1 (6 bases). V lost 3 bases and J 4 bases, leaving 13 bases between the germline ends. CDR3 length: 16 amino acids. Germline V gene data show CDR1 as MDHEN and CDR2 as SYDVKM. CDR3: CASSFTGQIYNSPLHF. The DNA of the CDR3 is TGTGCCAGCAGTTTTACCGGACAGATTTATAATTCACCCCTCCACTTT.

Points on this clone: Other DNA sequences from this sample encode an identical CDR3 as well. V gene TRBV2 combines with J gene TRBJ2-7; D remains ambiguous. The CDR3 is 11 residues long. Germline V gene data show CDR1 as SNHLY and CDR2 as FYNNEI. The ends were cut back, 4 bases at V and 4 bases at J, with 5 bases in the middle. The CDR3 reads CASSGQYEQYF. The CDR3 nucleotides are TGTGCCAGCAGTGGGCAGTACGAGCAGTACTTC. The entire variable domain, with the rest obtained from reference TRBV2 and TRBJ2-7, is as follows: EPEVTQTPSHQVTQMGQEVILRCVPISNHLYFYWYRQILGQKVEFLVSFYNNEISEKSEIFDDQFSVERPDGSNFTLKIRSTKLEDSAMYFCASSGQYEQYFGPGTRLTVT.

The J gene is TRBJ2-1, the V gene TRBV12-5; D is unresolved. Germline CDR1 is LGHNT and CDR2 is FRNRAP. The CDR3 loop spans 15 amino acids. The V end lost 2 bases, the J end lost 10 bases, and 18 bases lay between the germline ends. CDR3 DNA sequence: TGTGCTAGTGGTTTGTACCGCCCGACGGGTATAGAGCAGTTCTTC. Translating gives CASGLYRPTGIEQFF.

This chain joins TRBV30 and TRBJ1-5, with D possibly matching TRBD1 (5 bases). Trimming cost V 0 bases and J 6 bases, with 18 bases left between them. CDR1 is GTSNPN and CDR2 is SVGIG in the germline V gene (reference sequence). The CDR3 runs to 16 residues. CDR3 coding DNA: TGTGCCTGGAGTGTAGGAACCGGGGGGTCCGGTCAGCCCCAGCATTTT. This translates into CAWSVGTGGSGQPQHF.

The chain links TRBV30 to TRBJ1-5, with D possibly being TRBD1 (5 bases). CDR3 length: 14 amino acids. V shed 1 base and J shed 2 bases, with 9 bases lying between them. Germline V gives CDR1 GTSNPN, CDR2 SVGIG (reference sequence). CDR3 residues: CAWSAPGGNQPQHF. CDR3 bases: TGTGCCTGGAGTGCGCCGGGGGGCAATCAGCCCCAGCATTTT.

The J gene is TRBJ1-1, the V gene TRBV9; D unresolved. V gave up 0 bases and J gave up 0 bases, with 6 bases separating them. Per the germline V gene, CDR1 is SGDLS and CDR2 is YYNGEE. This CDR3 has 14 amino acids. CDR3 DNA: TGTGCCAGCAGCGTAGGACACCTGAACACTGAAGCTTTCTTT. Protein: CASSVGHLNTEAFF.

The chain couples TRBV2 to TRBJ1-6; 10 bases are shared with TRBD1. Germline assignment: CDR1 SNHLY and CDR2 FYNNEI. V was clipped by 10 bases and J by 7 bases; unmatched bases: 7. CDR3 length: 14 residues. Here the CDR3 reads CATPGQGQNSPLHF. The CDR3 DNA follows: TGTGCCACTCCGGGACAGGGGCAAAATTCACCCCTCCACTTT.

This clone was found once. The J gene is TRBJ1-1, the V gene TRBV6-5; no clear D. CDR1 and CDR2 from the germline V gene are MNHEY and SVGAGI. The CDR3 is made up of 11 amino acids. V gave up 5 bases and J gave up 10 bases, with 11 bases separating them. The chain's CDR3 is CASSNLGRAFF. DNA of the CDR3: TGTGCCAGCAGTAATTTAGGGAGAGCTTTCTTT.